This TCR beta chain originates from a study of sequential checkpoint blockade in melanoma. CDR3 length equals 15 residues. CDR1 is MNHGY, CDR2 SAAAGT, per germline. Deletions cut 5 bases from V and 2 bases from J, with 13 bases between. This clone has a handful of counts. Documented treatment: randomized to nivolumab then ipilimumab (arm A) or the reverse (arm B). The protocol was immunoSEQ multiplex PCR, while the TCRdb copy is restricted to in-frame clones and leaves out a portion. Altogether under 4,000 clones are present, roughly 17% being singletons, with the ten largest covering 14% to 15%. The rearrangement joins TRBV6-8 to TRBJ2-1; D call uncertain. This TCR came from a human donor with melanoma. The source material was tumor tissue (inferred from file names), sampled from a patient given nivolumab and ipilimumab in sequence. CDR3 amino acids: CASSVDAGAYNEQFF. The CDR3 DNA is TGTGCCAGCAGTGTAGACGCTGGGGCCTACAATGAGCAGTTCTTC.